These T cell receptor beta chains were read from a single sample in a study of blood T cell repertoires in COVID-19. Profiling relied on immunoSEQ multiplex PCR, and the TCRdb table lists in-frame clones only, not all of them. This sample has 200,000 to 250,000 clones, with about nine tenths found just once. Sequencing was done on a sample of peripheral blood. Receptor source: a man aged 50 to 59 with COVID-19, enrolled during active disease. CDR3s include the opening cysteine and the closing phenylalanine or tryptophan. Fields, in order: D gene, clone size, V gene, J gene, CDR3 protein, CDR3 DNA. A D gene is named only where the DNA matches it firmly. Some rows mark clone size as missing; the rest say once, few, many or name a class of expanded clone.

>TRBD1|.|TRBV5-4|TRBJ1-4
CASSLGTGATNEKLFF
TGTGCCAGCAGCTTGGGTACAGGGGCAACTAATGAAAAACTGTTTTTT
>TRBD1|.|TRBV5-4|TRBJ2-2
CASSSGQGVRTGELFF
TGTGCCAGCAGCTCGGGACAGGGGGTCCGGACCGGGGAGCTGTTTTTT
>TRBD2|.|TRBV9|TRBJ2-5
CASSVGLGVSGSQETQYF
TGTGCCAGCAGCGTAGGGCTTGGGGTTAGCGGGAGCCAAGAGACCCAGTACTTC
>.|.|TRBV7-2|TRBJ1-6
CASSLALRGGSYNSPLHF
TGTGCCAGCAGCTTAGCGCTTAGAGGGGGATCCTATAATTCACCCCTCCACTTT
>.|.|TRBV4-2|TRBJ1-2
CASSQESLRAYGYTF
TGTGCCAGCAGCCAAGAGTCCCTACGCGCCTATGGCTACACCTTC
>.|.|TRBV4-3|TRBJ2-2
CASSQVRGELFF
TGCGCCAGCAGCCAAGTCCGTGGGGAGCTGTTTTTT
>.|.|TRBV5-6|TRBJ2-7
CASSLGFRGSLYF
TGTGCCAGCAGCTTGGGATTTAGGGGGTCGTTGTACTTC
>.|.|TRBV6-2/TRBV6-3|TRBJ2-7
CASSSFDRRRYYEQYF
TGTGCCAGCAGCTCATTTGACAGGCGCAGATACTACGAGCAGTACTTC
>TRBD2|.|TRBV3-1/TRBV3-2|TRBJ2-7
CASSQSSGLQYF
TGTGCCAGCAGCCAATCCTCGGGACTACAGTACTTC
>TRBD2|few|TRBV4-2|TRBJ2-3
CASSQDPGLAESDTQYF
TGTGCCAGCAGCCAAGATCCGGGACTAGCGGAATCAGATACGCAGTATTTT
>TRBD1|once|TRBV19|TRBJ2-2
CASRDRVAGELFF
TGTGCCAGTAGAGACAGGGTAGCCGGGGAGCTGTTTTTT
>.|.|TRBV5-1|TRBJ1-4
CATGGIGSNEKLFF
TGCGCCACGGGGGGAATAGGGAGTAATGAAAAACTGTTTTTT
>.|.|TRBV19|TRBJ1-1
CATKQGVNTEAFF
TGTGCCACTAAACAGGGAGTGAACACTGAAGCTTTCTTT
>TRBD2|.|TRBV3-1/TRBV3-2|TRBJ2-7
CASSQFELAGAEQYF
TGTGCCAGCAGCCAATTCGAACTAGCGGGAGCCGAGCAGTACTTC
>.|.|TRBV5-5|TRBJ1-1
CASSLGPGSEAFF
TGTGCCAGCAGCTTGGGTCCCGGGTCTGAAGCTTTCTTT
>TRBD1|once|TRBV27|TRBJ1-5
CASSPGQVINQPQHF
TGTGCCAGCAGTCCCGGACAGGTCATCAATCAGCCCCAGCATTTT
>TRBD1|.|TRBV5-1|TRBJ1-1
CASSRDRERTEAFF
TGCGCCAGCAGCAGGGACAGGGAGAGGACTGAAGCTTTCTTT
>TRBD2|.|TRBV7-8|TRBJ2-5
CASSLQRGLAGARGETQYF
TGTGCCAGCAGCTTACAGCGAGGACTAGCGGGGGCACGAGGGGAGACCCAGTACTTC
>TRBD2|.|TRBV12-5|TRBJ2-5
CASAQEVAGKETQYF
TGTGCTAGTGCCCAGGAGGTAGCGGGAAAAGAGACCCAGTACTTC
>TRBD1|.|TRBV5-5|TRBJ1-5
CASSTDRVRQPQHF
TGTGCCAGCAGTACCGACAGGGTGCGTCAGCCCCAGCATTTT
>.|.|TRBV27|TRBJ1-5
CASSLTYRQPQHF
TGTGCCAGCAGTCTTACTTATCGTCAGCCCCAGCATTTT
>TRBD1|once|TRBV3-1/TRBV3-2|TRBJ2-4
CASSFTGTENIQYF
TGTGCCAGCAGCTTCACCGGGACAGAAAACATTCAGTACTTC